The 15 T cell receptor beta chains given below trace back to one sample, sequenced in a study of cytotoxic CD8 clonotypes in ibrutinib-treated CLL. The table came from immunoSEQ multiplex PCR; TCRdb's copy has only in-frame clones and leaves some out. The data contain some 130,000 clones, approximately 85% of them seen just once; the ten biggest clones take up roughly 2%. The sample was PBMCs, taken after 24 months of ibrutinib treatment. The receptors originated from a human donor with chronic lymphocytic leukemia.

The table lists this clone with a count of one. The rearrangement links TRBV6-5 to TRBJ2-2, with D possibly TRBD1 on 5 matching bases. V was cut by 5 bases and J by 2 bases, with 9 bases left in between. From germline, CDR1 is MNHEY and CDR2 SVGAGI. CDR3 size: 14 residues. CDR3 coding DNA: TGTGCCAGCAGTATTGACAGAAACACCGGGGAGCTGTTTTTT. Protein sequence: CASSIDRNTGELFF.

CDR3 in amino acids: CASSRALGLAETSYNEQFF. The CDR3 bases are TGCGCCAGCTCTCGGGCTTTGGGACTAGCGGAAACCTCCTACAATGAGCAGTTCTTC. The genes are TRBV5-1 and TRBJ2-1, with 11 positions matching TRBD2. The CDR3 is 19 amino acids. Germline assignment: CDR1 SGHRS and CDR2 YFSETQ. V dropped 7 bases and J dropped 0; count of bases not matched to a gene: 15.

The chain links TRBV6-6 to TRBJ1-2; TRBD1 might be the D (5 bases). Germline lookup yields CDR1 MNHNY and CDR2 SVGAGI (reference sequence). The CDR3 runs to 11 residues. With 6 bases removed from V and 7 bases from J, the gap between germline ends came to 9 bases. The CDR3 DNA reads as TGTGCCAGCAGCCATGGGGGTGGCTACACCTTC. Translating it yields CASSHGGGYTF.

The V and J genes are TRBV2 and TRBJ2-7; D perhaps matches TRBD1 (8 bases). Deletions cut 10 bases from V and 6 bases from J, with 16 bases between. The CDR3 covers 12 residues. Germline V gene data show CDR1 as SNHLY and CDR2 as FYNNEI. CDR3 DNA sequence: TGTGCCACTACGGACAGGGAGGGCGAGCAGTACTTC. Translated: CATTDREGEQYF.

The chain joins TRBV6-5 to TRBJ1-1, with a weak D call TRBD1 (5 bases). V was clipped by 6 bases and J by 1 base, with 15 bases between them. CDR1 and CDR2 from the germline V gene are MNHEY and SVGAGI. This CDR3 has 15 residues. Here the CDR3 DNA reads TGTGCCAGCAGAGACACTGTAGACAGGAACACTGAAGCTTTCTTT. Protein product: CASRDTVDRNTEAFF.

As DNA, the CDR3 is TGCGCCAGCAGCCAAACTAGCGGGGGGAACACCGGGGAGCTGTTTTTT. Residues: CASSQTSGGNTGELFF. The V and J genes are TRBV4-1 and TRBJ2-2, with 11 bases aligning to TRBD2. Germline assignment: CDR1 MGHRA and CDR2 YSYEKL. V gave up 2 bases and J gave up 1 base; unmatched junction bases: 0. The CDR3 contains 16 residues.

The genes are TRBV27 and TRBJ2-1; D tentatively fits TRBD1 or TRBD2 (5 bases each). Germline CDR1 reads MNHEY; CDR2 reads SMNVEV (reference sequence). Trimming shortened V by 2 bases and J by 7 bases, and 18 bases separated the two germline ends. This CDR3 has 16 amino acids. CDR3 loop: CASSLAGTMRGNEQFF. The CDR3 DNA reads TGTGCCAGCAGTTTAGCCGGGACCATGAGGGGAAATGAGCAGTTCTTC.

This chain joins TRBV1 and TRBJ1-4; TRBD1 is the table's D call, not checked against the DNA. TRBV1 counts as a pseudogene. The CDR3 consists of 16 residues. In DNA form, the CDR3 reads TGCACCAGCAGCCAAGATGTGGGCCCAACTAATGAAAAACTGTTTTTT. Its protein product is CTSSQDVGPTNEKLFF.

V usage is TRBV7-2 and J usage is TRBJ2-1, with D perhaps assigned TRBD1 or TRBD2 (6 bases each). The germline CDR1 and CDR2 sequences are SGHTA and FQGNSA. V gave up 1 base and J gave up 8 bases, with 12 bases separating them. CDR3 length equals 14 residues. The CDR3 protein is CASSLGGARDEQFF. CDR3 nucleotide sequence: TGTGCCAGCAGCTTAGGGGGGGCCCGGGATGAGCAGTTCTTC.

The chain couples TRBV15 to TRBJ2-3; D uncertain. With 8 bases removed from V and 3 bases from J, the gap between germline ends came to 9 bases. The CDR3 contains 12 residues. CDR1 and CDR2 from the germline V gene are LNHNV and YYDKDF (reference sequence). This CDR3 reads CATRAETDTQYF. The CDR3 bases are TGTGCCACCCGGGCGGAGACAGATACGCAGTATTTT.

The genes are TRBV15 and TRBJ2-3; 11 nucleotides line up with TRBD1. V lost 1 base to trimming and J lost 9 bases; unmatched junction nucleotides: 9. Germline CDR1 and CDR2: LNHNV and YYDKDF (reference sequence). The CDR3 totals 16 residues. The CDR3 spells CATSRVAGQGDDTQYF. Here the CDR3 DNA reads TGTGCCACCAGCAGAGTGGCGGGACAGGGGGATGACACGCAGTATTTT.

This clone was observed once. This sequence joins TRBV7-2 and TRBJ2-5, with no clear D. The CDR3 is 13 residues long. Germline CDR1 SGHTA, CDR2 FQGNSA. V was trimmed by 0 bases and J by 1 base, leaving 3 bases between them. As DNA, the CDR3 is TGTGCCAGCAGCTTAGCCGTCCAAGAGACCCAGTACTTC. Translation gives CASSLAVQETQYF.

In DNA form, the CDR3 reads TGTGCCAGCAGCATCGGACAGGGCCAGCCCCAGCATTTT. This sequence encodes CASSIGQGQPQHF. The chain uses TRBV7-8 and TRBJ1-5, with TRBD1 matching 8 bases. Germline lookup yields CDR1 SGHVS and CDR2 FQNEAQ. The length of the CDR3 is 13 residues. With 5 bases clipped from V and 7 bases from J, the junction kept 4 bases outside the gene matches.

The chain employs TRBV27 and TRBJ2-7; 7 nucleotides agree with TRBD1. V lost 2 bases and J lost 2; bases outside the gene matches: 3. Germline V CDR1 and CDR2: MNHEY, SMNVEV (reference sequence). This CDR3 is 14 amino acids long. The CDR3 nucleotides read TGTGCCAGCAGTTTAACCGGACAGGCCTACGAGCAGTACTTC. The encoded protein is CASSLTGQAYEQYF.

The chain joins TRBV5-4 to TRBJ2-6, with TRBD2 matching over 10 bases. Germline CDR1 reads SGHNT; CDR2 reads YYREEE (reference sequence). Trimming removed 0 bases from V and 4 bases from J; junction bases left unmatched: 4. The CDR3 is 17 residues long. DNA for the CDR3: TGTGCCAGCAGCTTGGCAGCGGGGGGGCCCGGGGCCAACGTCCTGACTTTC. It specifies CASSLAAGGPGANVLTF.